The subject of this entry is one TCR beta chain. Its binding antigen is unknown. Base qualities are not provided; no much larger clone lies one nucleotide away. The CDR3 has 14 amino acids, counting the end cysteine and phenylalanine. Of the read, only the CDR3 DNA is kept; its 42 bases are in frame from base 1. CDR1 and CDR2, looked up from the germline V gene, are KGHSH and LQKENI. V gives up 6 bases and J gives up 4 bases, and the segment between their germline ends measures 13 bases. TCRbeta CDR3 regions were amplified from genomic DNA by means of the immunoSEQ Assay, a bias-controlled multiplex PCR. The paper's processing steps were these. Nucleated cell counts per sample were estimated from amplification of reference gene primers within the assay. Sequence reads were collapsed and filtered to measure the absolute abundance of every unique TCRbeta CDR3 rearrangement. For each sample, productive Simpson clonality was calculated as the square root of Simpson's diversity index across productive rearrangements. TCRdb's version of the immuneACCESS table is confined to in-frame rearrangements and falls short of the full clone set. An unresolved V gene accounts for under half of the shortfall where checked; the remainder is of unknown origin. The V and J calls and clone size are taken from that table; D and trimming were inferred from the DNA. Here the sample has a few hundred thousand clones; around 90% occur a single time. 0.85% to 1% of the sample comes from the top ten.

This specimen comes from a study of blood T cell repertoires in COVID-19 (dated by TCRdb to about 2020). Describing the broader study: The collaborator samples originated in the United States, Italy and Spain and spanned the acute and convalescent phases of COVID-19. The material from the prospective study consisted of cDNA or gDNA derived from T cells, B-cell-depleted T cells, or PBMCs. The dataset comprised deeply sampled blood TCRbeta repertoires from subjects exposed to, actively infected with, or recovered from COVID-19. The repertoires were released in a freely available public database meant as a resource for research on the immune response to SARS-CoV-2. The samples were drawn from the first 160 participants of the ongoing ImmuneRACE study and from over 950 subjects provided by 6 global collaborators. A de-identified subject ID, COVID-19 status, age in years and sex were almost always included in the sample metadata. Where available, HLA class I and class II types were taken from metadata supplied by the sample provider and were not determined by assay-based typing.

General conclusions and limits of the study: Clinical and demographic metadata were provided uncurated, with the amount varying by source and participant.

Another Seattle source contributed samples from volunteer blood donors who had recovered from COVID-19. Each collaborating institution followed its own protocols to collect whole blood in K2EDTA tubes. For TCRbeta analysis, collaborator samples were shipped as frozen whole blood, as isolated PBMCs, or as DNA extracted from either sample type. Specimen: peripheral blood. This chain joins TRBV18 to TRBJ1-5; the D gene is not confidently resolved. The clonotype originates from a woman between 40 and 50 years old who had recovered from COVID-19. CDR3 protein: CASSADGLNQPQHF. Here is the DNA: TGTGCCAGCTCGGCCGACGGACTAAATCAGCCCCAGCATTTT. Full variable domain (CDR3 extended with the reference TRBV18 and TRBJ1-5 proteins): NAGVMQNPRHLVRRRGQEARLRCSPMKGHSHVYWYRQLPEEGLKFMVYLQKENIIDESGMPKERFSAEFPKEGPSILRIQQVVRGDSAAYFCASSADGLNQPQHFGDGTRLSIL.